This T cell receptor beta chain was sequenced during a study of shared clonotypes between healthy human individuals. Each subset's genomic DNA was shared equally among a number of immunoSEQ plates. Methods used by the authors: Filtering differed since immunoSEQ provided only junctions, with no quality scores. Sequenced by immunoSEQ multiplex PCR; TCRdb stores in-frame clones only, minus some. V and J calls and clone size come straight from that table; D and trimming were deduced from the DNA. The top ten clones hold roughly 0.36% of a sample with about 2.3 million clones, more than 80% of them seen once. Germline loops: CDR1 MNHNY, CDR2 SVGAGI (reference sequence). J lost 8 bases, V lost 6 bases, and 3 bases had no gene match. The CDR3 covers 11 residues.

V gene TRBV6-6 combines with J gene TRBJ1-2, with 7 bases that match TRBD1. The sequencing sample was made of naive CD4+ T cells from PBMCs. The subset denotes: CD45RA+ positively selected. This sequence was found in a man aged 18 to 30 in good health. Some clones in this sample may be carry-over from other donors' samples. CDR3 sequence: CASRAGGGYTF. DNA of the CDR3: TGTGCCAGCAGAGCAGGGGGAGGCTACACCTTC.